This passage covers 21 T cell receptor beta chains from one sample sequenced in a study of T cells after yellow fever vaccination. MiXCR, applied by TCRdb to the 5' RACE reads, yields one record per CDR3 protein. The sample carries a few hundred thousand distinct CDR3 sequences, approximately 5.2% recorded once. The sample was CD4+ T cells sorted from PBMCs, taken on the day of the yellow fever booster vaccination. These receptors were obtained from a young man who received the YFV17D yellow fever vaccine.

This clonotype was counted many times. The CDR3 DNA follows: TGTGCCAGCAGTTTGCGGGGGGGGAACACTGAAGCTTTCTTT. Protein: CASSLRGGNTEAFF. The chain has TRBV28 and TRBJ1-1; tentative D call: TRBD1 (5 bases). Between the trimmed V and J ends, which lost 3 bases and 1 base, there was a span of 9 bases. The CDR3 consists of 14 residues. The germline V gene has CDR1 MDHEN and CDR2 SYDVKM.

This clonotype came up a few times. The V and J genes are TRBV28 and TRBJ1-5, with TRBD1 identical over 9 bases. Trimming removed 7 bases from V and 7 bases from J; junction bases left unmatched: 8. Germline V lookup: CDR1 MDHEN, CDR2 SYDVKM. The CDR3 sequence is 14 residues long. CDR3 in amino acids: CASTHRGRGQPQHF. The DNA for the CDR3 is TGTGCCAGCACCCACAGGGGGCGAGGCCAGCCCCAGCATTTT.

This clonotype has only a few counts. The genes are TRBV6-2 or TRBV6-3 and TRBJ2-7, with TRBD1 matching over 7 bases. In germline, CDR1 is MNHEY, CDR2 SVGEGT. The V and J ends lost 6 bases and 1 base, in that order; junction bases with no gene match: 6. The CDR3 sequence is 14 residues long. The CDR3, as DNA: TGTGCCAGCAGGAAGGGACAGATTTCCTACGAGCAGTACTTC. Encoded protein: CASRKGQISYEQYF.

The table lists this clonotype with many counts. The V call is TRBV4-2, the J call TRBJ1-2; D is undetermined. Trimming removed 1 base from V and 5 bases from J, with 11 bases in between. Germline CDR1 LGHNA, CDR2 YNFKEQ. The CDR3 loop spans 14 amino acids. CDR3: CASSQGPLGYGYTF. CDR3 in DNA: TGTGCCAGCAGCCAAGGGCCGCTTGGGTATGGCTACACCTTC.

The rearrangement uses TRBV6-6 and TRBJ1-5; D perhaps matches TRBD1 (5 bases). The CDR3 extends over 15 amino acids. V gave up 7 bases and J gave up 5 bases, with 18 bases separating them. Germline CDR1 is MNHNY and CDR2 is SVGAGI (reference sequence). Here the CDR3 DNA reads TGTGCCAGCACCCCAAGGGCAGGGCGGGATCAGCCCCAGCATTTT. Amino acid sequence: CASTPRAGRDQPQHF.

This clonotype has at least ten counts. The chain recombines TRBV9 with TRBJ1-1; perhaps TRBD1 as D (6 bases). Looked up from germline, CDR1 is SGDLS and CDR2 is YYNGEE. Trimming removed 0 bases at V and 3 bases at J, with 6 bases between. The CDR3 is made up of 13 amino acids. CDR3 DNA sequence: TGTGCCAGCAGCGTAGAGGGGGACACTGAAGCTTTCTTT. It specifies CASSVEGDTEAFF.

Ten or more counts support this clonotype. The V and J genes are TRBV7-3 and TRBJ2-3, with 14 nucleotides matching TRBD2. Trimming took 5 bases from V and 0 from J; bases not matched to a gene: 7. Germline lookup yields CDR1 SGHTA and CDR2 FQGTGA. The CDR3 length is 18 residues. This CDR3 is CASSRTGLAGASTDTQYF. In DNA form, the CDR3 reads TGTGCCAGCAGCAGAACGGGACTAGCGGGGGCTAGCACAGATACGCAGTATTTT.

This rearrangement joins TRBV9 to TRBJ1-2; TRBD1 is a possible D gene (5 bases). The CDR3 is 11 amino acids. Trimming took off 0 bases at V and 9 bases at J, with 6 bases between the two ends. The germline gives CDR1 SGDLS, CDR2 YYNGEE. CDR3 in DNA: TGTGCCAGCAGCGTAGAGGGGAGCTACACCTTC. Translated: CASSVEGSYTF.

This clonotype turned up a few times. The CDR3: CASSPRDRGPFTNTGELFF. For the CDR3, the DNA is TGTGCCAGCAGTCCGCGGGACAGGGGGCCCTTTACGAACACCGGGGAGCTGTTTTTT. The chain is built from TRBV6-6 and TRBJ2-2, with 12 bases fitting TRBD1. CDR1 and CDR2 (germline): MNHNY, SVGAGI (reference sequence). Germline trimming cut 5 bases from V and 0 bases from J; bases unmatched to any gene: 10. CDR3 length equals 19 residues.

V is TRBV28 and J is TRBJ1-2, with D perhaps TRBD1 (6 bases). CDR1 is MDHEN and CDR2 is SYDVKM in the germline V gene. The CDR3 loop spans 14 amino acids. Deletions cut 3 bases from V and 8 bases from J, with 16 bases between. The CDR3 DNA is TGTGCCAGCAGTTTTCCCGCACAGGGTTACGGCTACACCTTC. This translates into CASSFPAQGYGYTF.

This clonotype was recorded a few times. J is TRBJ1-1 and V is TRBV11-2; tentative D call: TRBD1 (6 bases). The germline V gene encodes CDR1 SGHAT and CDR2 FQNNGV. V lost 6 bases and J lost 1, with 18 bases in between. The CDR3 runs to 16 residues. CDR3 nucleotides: TGTGCCAGCAGAACCTTACAGGGCTACGCGAACACTGAAGCTTTCTTT. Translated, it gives CASRTLQGYANTEAFF.

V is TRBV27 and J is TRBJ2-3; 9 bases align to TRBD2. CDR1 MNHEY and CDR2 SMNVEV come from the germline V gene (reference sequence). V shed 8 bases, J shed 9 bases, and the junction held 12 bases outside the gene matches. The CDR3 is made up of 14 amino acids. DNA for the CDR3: TGTGCCAGCGAAACGGCGGGGGGGCCGCGGACGCAGTATTTT. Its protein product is CASETAGGPRTQYF.

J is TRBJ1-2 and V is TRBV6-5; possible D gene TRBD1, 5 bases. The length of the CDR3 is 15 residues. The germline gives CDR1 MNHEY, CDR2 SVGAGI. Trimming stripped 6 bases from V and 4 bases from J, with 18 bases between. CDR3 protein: CASRRLRDATYGYTF. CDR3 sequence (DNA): TGTGCCAGCAGGCGCCTCCGGGACGCAACCTATGGCTACACCTTC.

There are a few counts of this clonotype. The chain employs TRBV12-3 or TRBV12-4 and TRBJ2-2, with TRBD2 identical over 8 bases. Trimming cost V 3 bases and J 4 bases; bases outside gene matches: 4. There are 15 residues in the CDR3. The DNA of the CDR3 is TGTGCCAGCAGTTTTAGGCTAGCGGGCACCGGGGAGCTGTTTTTT. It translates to CASSFRLAGTGELFF.

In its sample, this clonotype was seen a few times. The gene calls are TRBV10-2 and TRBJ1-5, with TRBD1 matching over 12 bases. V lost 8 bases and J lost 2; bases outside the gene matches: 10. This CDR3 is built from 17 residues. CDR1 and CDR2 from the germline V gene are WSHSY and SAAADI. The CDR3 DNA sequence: TGCGCCAGCCGACGCGGGACAGGGGGCTTTGGCAATCAGCCCCAGCATTTT. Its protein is CASRRGTGGFGNQPQHF.

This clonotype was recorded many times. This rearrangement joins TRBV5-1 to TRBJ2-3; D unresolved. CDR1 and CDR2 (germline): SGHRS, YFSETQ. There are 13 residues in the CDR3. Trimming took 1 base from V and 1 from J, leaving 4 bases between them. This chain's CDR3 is CASSLKGTDTQYF. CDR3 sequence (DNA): TGCGCCAGCAGCTTGAAGGGCACAGATACGCAGTATTTT.

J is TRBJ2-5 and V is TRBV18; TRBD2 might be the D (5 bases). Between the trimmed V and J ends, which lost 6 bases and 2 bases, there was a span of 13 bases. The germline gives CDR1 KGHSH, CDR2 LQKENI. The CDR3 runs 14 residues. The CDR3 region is CASSPTAGQETQYF. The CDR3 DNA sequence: TGTGCCAGCTCCCCAACTGCGGGTCAAGAGACCCAGTACTTC.

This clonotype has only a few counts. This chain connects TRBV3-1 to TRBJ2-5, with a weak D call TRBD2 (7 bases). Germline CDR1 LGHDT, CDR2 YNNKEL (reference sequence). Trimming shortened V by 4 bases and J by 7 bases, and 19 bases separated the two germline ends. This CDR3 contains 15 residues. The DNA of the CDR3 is TGTGCCAGCAGCCCCCGGGGGGCAGGGTACTTGACCCAGTACTTC. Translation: CASSPRGAGYLTQYF.

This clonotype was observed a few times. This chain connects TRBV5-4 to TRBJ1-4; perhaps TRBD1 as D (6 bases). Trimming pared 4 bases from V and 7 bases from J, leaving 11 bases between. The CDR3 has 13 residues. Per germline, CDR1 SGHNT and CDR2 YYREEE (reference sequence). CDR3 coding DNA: TGTGCCAGCAGCCCCGGGACAAGTGAAAAACTGTTTTTT. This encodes CASSPGTSEKLFF.

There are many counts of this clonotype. Written as DNA, the CDR3 is TGTGCCAGCAGCTTAGCGCACAGCCCTAGCACAGATACGCAGTATTTT. Translating gives CASSLAHSPSTDTQYF. The rearrangement links TRBV7-8 to TRBJ2-3; D ambiguous. The CDR3 is made up of 16 amino acids. V lost 0 bases and J 0 bases, leaving 10 bases between the germline ends. Germline CDR1 reads SGHVS; CDR2 reads FQNEAQ.

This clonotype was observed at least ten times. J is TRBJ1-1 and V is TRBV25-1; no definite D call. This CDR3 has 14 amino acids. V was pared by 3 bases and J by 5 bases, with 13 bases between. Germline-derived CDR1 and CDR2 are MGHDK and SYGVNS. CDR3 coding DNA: TGTGCCAGCAGTGATCGCAGCGAATGGACTGAAGCTTTCTTT. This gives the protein CASSDRSEWTEAFF.